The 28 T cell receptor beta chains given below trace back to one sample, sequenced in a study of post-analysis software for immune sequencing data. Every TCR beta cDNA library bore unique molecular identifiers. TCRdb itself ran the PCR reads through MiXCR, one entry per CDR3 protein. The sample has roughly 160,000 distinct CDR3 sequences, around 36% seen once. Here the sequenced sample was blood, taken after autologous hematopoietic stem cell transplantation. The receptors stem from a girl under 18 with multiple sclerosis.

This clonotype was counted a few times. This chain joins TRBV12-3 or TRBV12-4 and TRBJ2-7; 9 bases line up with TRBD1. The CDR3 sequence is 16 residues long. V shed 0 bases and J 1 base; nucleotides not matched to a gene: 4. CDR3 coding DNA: TGTGCCAGCAGTTTAGCACCCGGGACAGGGTCCTACGAGCAGTACTTC. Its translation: CASSLAPGTGSYEQYF.

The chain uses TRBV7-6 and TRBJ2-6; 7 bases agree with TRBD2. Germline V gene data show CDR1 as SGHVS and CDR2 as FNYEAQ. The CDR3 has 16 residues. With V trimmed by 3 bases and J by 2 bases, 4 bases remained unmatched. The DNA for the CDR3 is TGTGCCAGCAGCTTGCTAAGCGGGACTGGGGCCAACGTCCTGACTTTC. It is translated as CASSLLSGTGANVLTF.

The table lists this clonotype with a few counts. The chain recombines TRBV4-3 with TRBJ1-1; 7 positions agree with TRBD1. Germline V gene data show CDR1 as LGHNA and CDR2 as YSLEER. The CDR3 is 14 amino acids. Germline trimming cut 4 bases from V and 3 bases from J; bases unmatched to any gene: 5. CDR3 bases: TGCGCCAGCAGCCTAGCCAGGGGGTACACTGAAGCTTTCTTT. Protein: CASSLARGYTEAFF.

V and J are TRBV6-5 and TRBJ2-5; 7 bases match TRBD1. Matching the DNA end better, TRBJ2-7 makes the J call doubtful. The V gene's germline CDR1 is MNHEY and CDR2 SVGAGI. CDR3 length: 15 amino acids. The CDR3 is CASSYSGTANYEQYF. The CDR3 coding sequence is TGTGCCAGCAGTTACTCCGGGACAGCCAACTACGAGCAGTACTTC.

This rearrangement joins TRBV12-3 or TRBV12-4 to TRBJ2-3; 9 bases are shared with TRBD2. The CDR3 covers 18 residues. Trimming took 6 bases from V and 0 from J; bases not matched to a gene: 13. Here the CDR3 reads CASSPIAGEEESTDTQYF. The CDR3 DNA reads TGTGCCAGCAGCCCAATAGCGGGAGAGGAGGAAAGCACAGATACGCAGTATTTT.

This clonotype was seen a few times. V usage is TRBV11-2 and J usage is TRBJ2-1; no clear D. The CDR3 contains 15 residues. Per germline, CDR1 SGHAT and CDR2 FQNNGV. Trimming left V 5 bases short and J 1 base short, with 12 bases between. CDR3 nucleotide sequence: TGTGCCAGCAGCCCTACAAGCCTTTCCTACAATGAGCAGTTCTTC. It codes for CASSPTSLSYNEQFF.

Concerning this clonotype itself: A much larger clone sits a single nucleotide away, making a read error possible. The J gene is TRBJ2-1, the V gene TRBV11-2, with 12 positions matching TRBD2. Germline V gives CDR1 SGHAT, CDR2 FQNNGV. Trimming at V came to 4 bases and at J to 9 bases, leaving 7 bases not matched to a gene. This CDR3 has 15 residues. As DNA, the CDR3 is TGTGCCAGCAGCTCACTAGCGGGAGGCTCCAGTGAGCAGTTCTTC. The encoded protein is CASSSLAGGSSEQFF.

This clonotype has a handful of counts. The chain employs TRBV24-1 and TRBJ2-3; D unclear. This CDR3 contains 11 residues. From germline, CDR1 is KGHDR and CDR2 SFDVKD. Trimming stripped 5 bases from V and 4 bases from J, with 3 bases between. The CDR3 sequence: CATSVADTQYF. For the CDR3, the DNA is TGTGCCACCAGTGTTGCAGATACGCAGTATTTT.

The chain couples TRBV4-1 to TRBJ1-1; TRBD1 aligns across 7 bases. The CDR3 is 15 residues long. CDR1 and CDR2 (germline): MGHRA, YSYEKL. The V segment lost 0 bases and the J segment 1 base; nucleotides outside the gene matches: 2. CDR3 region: CASSQDRGANTEAFF. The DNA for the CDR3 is TGCGCCAGCAGCCAAGACAGGGGGGCGAACACTGAAGCTTTCTTT.

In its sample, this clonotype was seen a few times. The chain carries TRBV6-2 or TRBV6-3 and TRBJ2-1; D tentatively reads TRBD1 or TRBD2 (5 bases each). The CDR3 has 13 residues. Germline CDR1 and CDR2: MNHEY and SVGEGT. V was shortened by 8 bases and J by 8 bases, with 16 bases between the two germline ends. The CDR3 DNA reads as TGTGCCAGCCAAGATGACAGAGGGGATGAGCAGTTCTTC. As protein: CASQDDRGDEQFF.

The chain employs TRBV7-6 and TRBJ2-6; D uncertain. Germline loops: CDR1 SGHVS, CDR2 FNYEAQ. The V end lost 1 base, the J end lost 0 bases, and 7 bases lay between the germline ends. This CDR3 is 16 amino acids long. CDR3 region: CASSLERPSGANVLTF. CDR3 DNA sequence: TGTGCCAGCAGCTTAGAAAGGCCCTCTGGGGCCAACGTCCTGACTTTC.

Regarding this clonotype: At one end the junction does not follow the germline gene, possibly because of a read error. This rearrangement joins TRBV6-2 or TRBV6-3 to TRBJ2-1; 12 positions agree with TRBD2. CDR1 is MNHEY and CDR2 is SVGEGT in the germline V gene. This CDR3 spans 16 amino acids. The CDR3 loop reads CTSSLLLAGGANEQFF. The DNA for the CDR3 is TGTACCAGCAGTTTGTTACTAGCGGGAGGTGCCAATGAGCAGTTCTTC.

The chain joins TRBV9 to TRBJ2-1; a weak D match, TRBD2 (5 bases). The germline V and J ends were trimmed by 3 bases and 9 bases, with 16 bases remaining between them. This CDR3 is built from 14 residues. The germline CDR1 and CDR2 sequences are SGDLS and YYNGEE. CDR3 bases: TGTGCCAGCAGCGAGACCCGTAAAGGGAGTGAGCAGTTCTTC. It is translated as CASSETRKGSEQFF.

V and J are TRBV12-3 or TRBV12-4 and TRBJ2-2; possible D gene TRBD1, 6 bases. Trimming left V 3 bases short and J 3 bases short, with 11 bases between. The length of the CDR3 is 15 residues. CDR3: CASSLSAGDTGELFF. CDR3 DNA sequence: TGTGCCAGCAGTTTGTCTGCAGGGGACACCGGGGAGCTGTTTTTT.

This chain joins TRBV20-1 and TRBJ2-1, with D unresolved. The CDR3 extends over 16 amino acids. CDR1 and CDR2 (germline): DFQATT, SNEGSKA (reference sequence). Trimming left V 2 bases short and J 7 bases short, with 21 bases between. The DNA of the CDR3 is TGCAGTGCTAGATCTCTAGACTTTCAGGTGGGAAATGAGCAGTTCTTC. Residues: CSARSLDFQVGNEQFF.

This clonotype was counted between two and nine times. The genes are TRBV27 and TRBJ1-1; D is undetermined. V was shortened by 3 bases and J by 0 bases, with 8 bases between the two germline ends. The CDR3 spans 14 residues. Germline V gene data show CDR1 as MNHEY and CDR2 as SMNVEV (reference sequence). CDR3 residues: CASSFGTVNTEAFF. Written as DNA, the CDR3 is TGTGCCAGCAGTTTTGGAACGGTGAACACTGAAGCTTTCTTT.

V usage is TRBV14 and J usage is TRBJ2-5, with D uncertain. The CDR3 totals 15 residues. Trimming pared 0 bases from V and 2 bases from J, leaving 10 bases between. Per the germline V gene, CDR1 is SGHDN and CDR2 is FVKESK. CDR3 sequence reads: CASSQDIVIQETQYF. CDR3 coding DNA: TGTGCCAGCAGCCAAGATATAGTTATACAAGAGACCCAGTACTTC. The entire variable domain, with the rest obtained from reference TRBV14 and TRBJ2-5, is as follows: EAGVTQFPSHSVIEKGQTVTLRCDPISGHDNLYWYRRVMGKEIKFLLHFVKESKQDESGMPNNRFLAERTGGTYSTLKVQPAELEDSGVYFCASSQDIVIQETQYFGPGTRLLVL.

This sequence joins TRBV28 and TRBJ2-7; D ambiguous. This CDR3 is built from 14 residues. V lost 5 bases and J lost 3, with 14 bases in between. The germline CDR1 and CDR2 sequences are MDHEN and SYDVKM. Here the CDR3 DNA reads TGTGCCAGCAGTATCAATCTTAGAATCTACGAGCAGTACTTC. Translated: CASSINLRIYEQYF.

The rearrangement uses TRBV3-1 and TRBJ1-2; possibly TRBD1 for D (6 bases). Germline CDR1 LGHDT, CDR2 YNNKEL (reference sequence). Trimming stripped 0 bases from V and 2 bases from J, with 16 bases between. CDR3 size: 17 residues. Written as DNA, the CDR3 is TGTGCCAGCAGCCAAGATTTTATGGGGGACACCAACTATGGCTACACCTTC. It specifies CASSQDFMGDTNYGYTF.

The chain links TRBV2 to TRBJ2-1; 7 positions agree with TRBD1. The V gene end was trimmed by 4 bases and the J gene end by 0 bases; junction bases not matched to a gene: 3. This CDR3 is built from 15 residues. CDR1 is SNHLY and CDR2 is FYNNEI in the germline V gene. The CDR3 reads CASSVYRGSYNEQFF. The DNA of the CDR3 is TGTGCCAGCAGTGTTTACAGGGGCTCCTACAATGAGCAGTTCTTC.

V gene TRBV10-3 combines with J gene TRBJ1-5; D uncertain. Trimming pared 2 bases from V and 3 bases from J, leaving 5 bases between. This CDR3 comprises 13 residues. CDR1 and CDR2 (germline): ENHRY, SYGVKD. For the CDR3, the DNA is TGTGCCATCAGTGAGGGTCTCAATCAGCCCCAGCATTTT. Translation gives CAISEGLNQPQHF.

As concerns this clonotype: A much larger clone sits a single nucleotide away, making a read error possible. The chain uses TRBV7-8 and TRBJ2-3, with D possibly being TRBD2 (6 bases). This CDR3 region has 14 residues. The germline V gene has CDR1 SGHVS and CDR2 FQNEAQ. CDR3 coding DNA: TGTGCCCGCAGCTTAGGCGGGATCACAGATACGCAGTATTTT. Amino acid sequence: CARSLGGITDTQYF.

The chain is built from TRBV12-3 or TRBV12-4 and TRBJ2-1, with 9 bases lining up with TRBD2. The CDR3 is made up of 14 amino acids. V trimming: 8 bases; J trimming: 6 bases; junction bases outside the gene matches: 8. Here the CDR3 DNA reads TGTGCCAGCGCTCCGGGACTAGCCTCCAATGAGCAGTTCTTC. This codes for CASAPGLASNEQFF.

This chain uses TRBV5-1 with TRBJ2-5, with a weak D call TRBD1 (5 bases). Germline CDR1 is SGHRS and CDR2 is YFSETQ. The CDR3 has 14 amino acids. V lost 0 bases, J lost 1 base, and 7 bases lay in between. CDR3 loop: CASSLEGIQETQYF. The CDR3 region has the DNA TGCGCCAGCAGCTTGGAGGGGATCCAAGAGACCCAGTACTTC. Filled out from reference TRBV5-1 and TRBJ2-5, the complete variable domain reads KAGVTQTPRYLIKTRGQQVTLSCSPISGHRSVSWYQQTPGQGLQFLFEYFSETQRNKGNFPGRFSGRQFSNSRSEMNVSTLELGDSALYLCASSLEGIQETQYFGPGTRLLVL.

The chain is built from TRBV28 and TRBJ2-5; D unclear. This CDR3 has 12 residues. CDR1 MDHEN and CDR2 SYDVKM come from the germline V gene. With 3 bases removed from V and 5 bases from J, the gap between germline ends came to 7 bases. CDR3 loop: CASSLISETQYF. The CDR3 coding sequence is TGTGCCAGCAGTTTGATTTCGGAGACCCAGTACTTC. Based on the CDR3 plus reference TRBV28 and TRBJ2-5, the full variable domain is DVKVTQSSRYLVKRTGEKVFLECVQDMDHENMFWYRQDPGLGLRLIYFSYDVKMKEKGDIPEGYSVSREKKERFSLILESASTNQTSMYLCASSLISETQYFGPGTRLLVL.

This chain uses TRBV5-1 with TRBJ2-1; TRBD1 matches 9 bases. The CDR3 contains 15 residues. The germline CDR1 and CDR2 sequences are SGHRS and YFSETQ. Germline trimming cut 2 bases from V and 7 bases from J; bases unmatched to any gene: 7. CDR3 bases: TGCGCCAGCAGCTTACAGGGGGCGAAGGGGAATGAGCAGTTCTTC. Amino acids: CASSLQGAKGNEQFF.

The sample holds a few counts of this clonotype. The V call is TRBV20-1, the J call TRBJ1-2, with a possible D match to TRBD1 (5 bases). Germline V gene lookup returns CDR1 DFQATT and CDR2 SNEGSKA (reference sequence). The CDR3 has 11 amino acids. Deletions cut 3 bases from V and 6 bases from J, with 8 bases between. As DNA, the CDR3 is TGCAGTGCTAGGGAAGGGGATGGCTACACCTTC. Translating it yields CSAREGDGYTF.

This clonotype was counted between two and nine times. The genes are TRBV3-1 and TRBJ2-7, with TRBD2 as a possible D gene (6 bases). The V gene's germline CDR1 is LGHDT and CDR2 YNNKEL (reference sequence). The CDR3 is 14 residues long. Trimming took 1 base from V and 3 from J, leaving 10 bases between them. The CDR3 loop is CASSQGIGSYEQYF. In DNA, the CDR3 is TGTGCCAGCAGCCAAGGGATCGGGAGCTACGAGCAGTACTTC.